The 28 T cell receptor beta chains reported below all come from one sample, sequenced in a study of identical twins. MiXCR was run by TCRdb on the 5' RACE reads, yielding one entry per CDR3 protein. The data show 470,000 or so distinct CDR3 sequences, around 24% seen once. This sample was also put to use in a study of T cells expressing NK-cell markers.

The sequenced sample consisted of CD4+ T cells sorted from blood. The receptors here all came from a woman under 30 in good health.

This clonotype occurred a few times. This chain uses TRBV11-2 with TRBJ2-2; TRBD2 matches at 11 bases. The CDR3 length is 18 residues. V dropped 2 bases and J dropped 8; count of bases not matched to a gene: 13. The V gene's germline CDR1 is SGHAT and CDR2 FQNNGV. Written as DNA, the CDR3 is TGTGCCAGCAGCTTAACAAAACTAGCGGGAGTTATGTCGGGGGAGCTGTTTTTT. Encoded protein: CASSLTKLAGVMSGELFF.

The chain employs TRBV9 and TRBJ2-3, with unresolved D. The V gene's germline CDR1 is SGDLS and CDR2 YYNGEE. CDR3 length: 11 residues. V lost 3 bases and J 9 bases, leaving 8 bases between the germline ends. DNA for the CDR3: TGTGCCAGCAGCGCGGATGGAACGCAGTATTTT. The encoded protein is CASSADGTQYF.

In nucleotides, the CDR3 is TGTGCCAGCAGCCAAGATCGTTGGGTCGGGGGCAGCGCTGAAGCTTTCTTT. As protein: CASSQDRWVGGSAEAFF. This rearrangement joins TRBV3-1 to TRBJ1-1; tentative D call: TRBD1 (6 bases). Germline assignment: CDR1 LGHDT and CDR2 YNNKEL (reference sequence). Trimming left V 0 bases short and J 6 bases short, with 20 bases between. This CDR3 is 17 amino acids long.

Only a few counts were recorded for this clonotype. The chain has TRBV29-1 and TRBJ2-3, with D unclear. CDR1 and CDR2 (germline): SQVTM, ANQGSEA. This CDR3 is 12 amino acids long. Trimming stripped 6 bases from V and 2 bases from J, with 9 bases between. CDR3 sequence reads: CSVTYPTDTQYF. As DNA, the CDR3 is TGCAGCGTAACCTATCCCACAGATACGCAGTATTTT.

Many counts were recorded for this clonotype. The gene calls are TRBV3-1 and TRBJ2-1; 8 bases match TRBD2. The CDR3 is 14 amino acids. J lost 2 bases, V lost 7 bases, and 4 bases had no gene match. CDR1 is LGHDT, CDR2 YNNKEL, per germline (reference sequence). The CDR3 loop reads CASNRGGAYNEQFF. DNA of the CDR3: TGTGCCAGCAACCGGGGGGGGGCCTACAATGAGCAGTTCTTC.

The CDR3 sequence is CASSPPGTGYGYTF. The DNA for the CDR3 is TGTGCCAGCTCACCACCCGGGACGGGCTATGGCTACACCTTC. V gene TRBV18 combines with J gene TRBJ1-2; TRBD1 is a possible D gene (5 bases). V was shortened by 0 bases and J by 4 bases, with 9 bases between the two germline ends. This CDR3 is built from 14 residues. Germline V gives CDR1 KGHSH, CDR2 LQKENI.

The rearrangement links TRBV20-1 to TRBJ1-2; D remains ambiguous. With 3 bases removed from V and 7 bases from J, the gap between germline ends came to 12 bases. The CDR3 spans 12 residues. Germline lookup yields CDR1 DFQATT and CDR2 SNEGSKA (reference sequence). CDR3: CSASPGWAGYTF. CDR3 sequence (DNA): TGCAGTGCTAGCCCCGGGTGGGCTGGCTACACCTTC.

The chain carries TRBV3-1 and TRBJ2-7; D tentatively fits TRBD1 or TRBD2 (5 bases each). The CDR3 spans 12 residues. Trimming cost V 3 bases and J 6 bases, with 9 bases left between them. CDR1 and CDR2 from the germline V gene are LGHDT and YNNKEL (reference sequence). The CDR3 spells CASSQGTREQYF. As DNA, the CDR3 is TGTGCCAGCAGCCAGGGGACCCGCGAGCAGTACTTC.

The J gene is TRBJ1-2, the V gene TRBV20-1, with D unresolved. Trimming removed 2 bases from V and 3 bases from J, with 10 bases in between. The germline V gene encodes CDR1 DFQATT and CDR2 SNEGSKA (reference sequence). CDR3 size: 13 residues. CDR3 in DNA: TGCAGTGCTAGAACTGGGGAGGACTATGGCTACACCTTC. Residues: CSARTGEDYGYTF.

This clonotype was seen a few times. The V and J genes are TRBV20-1 and TRBJ2-5; 8 positions agree with TRBD2. Germline V gene lookup returns CDR1 DFQATT and CDR2 SNEGSKA (reference sequence). V trimming: 7 bases; J trimming: 6 bases; junction bases outside the gene matches: 10. This CDR3 has 13 amino acids. The CDR3 DNA is TGCAGTGGAGTAGCGGGAAATATCCAGACCCAGTACTTC. Protein product: CSGVAGNIQTQYF.

This clonotype was counted between two and nine times. The chain combines TRBV7-2 with TRBJ2-2, with 12 bases aligning to TRBD2. The CDR3 runs 14 residues. The V segment lost 6 bases and the J segment 6 bases; nucleotides outside the gene matches: 2. Germline V CDR1 and CDR2: SGHTA, FQGNSA. The CDR3 region is CASRRLAGAGELFF. CDR3 bases: TGTGCCAGCAGGCGACTAGCGGGAGCCGGGGAGCTGTTTTTT.

This clonotype came up a few times. The rearrangement links TRBV21-1 to TRBJ2-7; TRBD2 is the table's D call and was not checked against the DNA. TRBV21-1 is described as a pseudogene. The CDR3 runs 13 residues. The CDR3 protein is CASPSQSSYEQYF. CDR3 DNA sequence: TGTGCCAGCCCCTCACAGAGCTCCTACGAGCAGTACTTC.

This clonotype was seen a handful of times. This chain connects TRBV6-5 to TRBJ1-6; no clear D. The length of the CDR3 is 12 residues. Per germline, CDR1 MNHEY and CDR2 SVGAGI. The ends were cut back, 2 bases at V and 9 bases at J, with 5 bases in the middle. The CDR3 DNA is TGTGCCAGCAGTTACGGTCGTTCACCCCTCCACTTT. Its translation is CASSYGRSPLHF.

There are a few counts of this clonotype. The chain employs TRBV5-1 and TRBJ1-1, with D tentatively TRBD1 (5 bases). The germline CDR1 and CDR2 sequences are SGHRS and YFSETQ. V lost 5 bases, J lost 2 bases, and 22 bases lay in between. The CDR3 is made up of 17 amino acids. CDR3 nucleotides: TGCGCCAGCAGGAAAGGTATGGACATAGGAAAAAACACTGAAGCTTTCTTT. This sequence encodes CASRKGMDIGKNTEAFF. Full variable domain (rest looked up from reference TRBV5-1 and TRBJ1-1): KAGVTQTPRYLIKTRGQQVTLSCSPISGHRSVSWYQQTPGQGLQFLFEYFSETQRNKGNFPGRFSGRQFSNSRSEMNVSTLELGDSALYLCASRKGMDIGKNTEAFFGQGTRLTVV.

This sequence joins TRBV5-1 and TRBJ1-2; no definite D call. V was trimmed by 4 bases and J by 6 bases, leaving 13 bases between them. Germline values: CDR1 SGHRS, CDR2 YFSETQ. The CDR3 extends over 13 amino acids. CDR3 DNA sequence: TGCGCCAGCAGCCCCCGGCCGGCGGATGGCTACACCTTC. This codes for CASSPRPADGYTF. Based on the CDR3 plus reference TRBV5-1 and TRBJ1-2, the full variable domain is KAGVTQTPRYLIKTRGQQVTLSCSPISGHRSVSWYQQTPGQGLQFLFEYFSETQRNKGNFPGRFSGRQFSNSRSEMNVSTLELGDSALYLCASSPRPADGYTFGSGTRLTVV.

The chain has TRBV29-1 and TRBJ1-2, with unresolved D. This CDR3 has 13 residues. Germline CDR1 is SQVTM and CDR2 is ANQGSEA. The germline V and J ends were trimmed by 5 bases and 0 bases, with 10 bases remaining between them. The DNA of the CDR3 is TGCAGCGTTAAAAGGTTGGCTAACTATGGCTACACCTTC. Its translation: CSVKRLANYGYTF. Looking up the rest from reference TRBV29-1 and TRBJ1-2 gives the full variable domain: SAVISQKPSRDICQRGTSLTIQCQVDSQVTMMFWYRQQPGQSLTLIATANQGSEATYESGFVIDKFPISRPNLTFSTLTVSNMSPEDSSIYLCSVKRLANYGYTFGSGTRLTVV.

The chain carries TRBV20-1 and TRBJ1-2; D may be TRBD1 (6 bases). Germline V gene data show CDR1 as DFQATT and CDR2 as SNEGSKA (reference sequence). This CDR3 spans 13 amino acids. The ends were cut back, 4 bases at V and 6 bases at J, with 15 bases in the middle. CDR3 sequence: CSAMRTDRHGYTF. As DNA, the CDR3 is TGCAGTGCTATGAGGACAGACCGTCATGGCTACACCTTC.

This clonotype was counted a few times. The chain uses TRBV3-1 and TRBJ1-2; 8 bases align to TRBD1. The CDR3 loop spans 15 amino acids. The ends lost 0 bases at V and 4 bases at J; junction bases unmatched: 4. Germline V lookup: CDR1 LGHDT, CDR2 YNNKEL (reference sequence). The CDR3 loop is CASSQDVTGVYGYTF. The CDR3 coding sequence is TGTGCCAGCAGCCAAGATGTGACAGGGGTCTATGGCTACACCTTC.

This clonotype has only a few counts. The rearrangement links TRBV6-2 or TRBV6-3 to TRBJ1-6; TRBD1 is a possible D gene (5 bases). CDR3 length equals 14 residues. The V end was cut by 6 bases, the J end by 7 bases, with 13 bases between. Germline CDR1 MNHEY, CDR2 SVGEGT. CDR3 amino acids: CASRLGTGNSPLHF. As DNA, the CDR3 is TGTGCCAGCAGACTTGGGACGGGGAATTCACCCCTCCACTTT.

V gene TRBV6-1 combines with J gene TRBJ2-1; weak D call: TRBD2 (6 bases). The germline gives CDR1 MNHNS, CDR2 SASEGT. This CDR3 comprises 13 residues. Deletions cut 6 bases from V and 5 bases from J, with 11 bases between. For the CDR3, the DNA is TGTGCCAGCAGCCTAACTAGCAACAATGAGCAGTTCTTC. Encoded protein: CASSLTSNNEQFF.

The sample holds a few counts of this clonotype. The rearrangement joins TRBV30 to TRBJ2-1; no reliable D call. The germline gives CDR1 GTSNPN, CDR2 SVGIG (reference sequence). The CDR3 is made up of 11 amino acids. The ends were cut back, 3 bases at V and 4 bases at J, with 4 bases in the middle. CDR3 protein: CAWRGYNEQFF. The CDR3 DNA reads as TGTGCCTGGAGGGGATACAATGAGCAGTTCTTC.

The V gene is TRBV5-1, the J gene TRBJ2-1, with D unresolved. The germline CDR1 and CDR2 sequences are SGHRS and YFSETQ. The CDR3 sequence is 16 residues long. V shed 0 bases and J shed 6 bases, with 16 bases lying between them. Written as DNA, the CDR3 is TGCGCCAGCAGCTTGGAGGGCAGAGTGGAATCCAATGAGCAGTTCTTC. Encoded protein: CASSLEGRVESNEQFF. Filled out from reference TRBV5-1 and TRBJ2-1, the complete variable domain reads KAGVTQTPRYLIKTRGQQVTLSCSPISGHRSVSWYQQTPGQGLQFLFEYFSETQRNKGNFPGRFSGRQFSNSRSEMNVSTLELGDSALYLCASSLEGRVESNEQFFGPGTRLTVL.

At least ten counts were recorded for this clonotype. The chain combines TRBV12-3 or TRBV12-4 with TRBJ2-3; 11 bases are a match to TRBD2. The trim removed 6 bases at V and 5 bases at J, leaving 10 bases unmatched. This CDR3 comprises 16 residues. The CDR3: CASSRPTSGELDTQYF. The CDR3 nucleotides are TGTGCCAGCAGCCGCCCGACTAGCGGGGAATTAGATACGCAGTATTTT.

The rearrangement joins TRBV5-4 to TRBJ2-7; no clear D. Germline V gene sequence: CDR1 SGHNT, CDR2 YYREEE (reference sequence). The CDR3 covers 14 residues. The germline V and J ends were trimmed by 0 bases and 2 bases, with 9 bases remaining between them. CDR3 DNA sequence: TGTGCCAGCAGCTTGGATATCTCTGCCTACGAGCAGTACTTC. Translated, it gives CASSLDISAYEQYF. The complete variable domain, with remaining parts taken from reference TRBV5-4 and TRBJ2-7, reads ETGVTQSPTHLIKTRGQQVTLRCSSQSGHNTVSWYQQALGQGPQFIFQYYREEENGRGNFPPRFSGLQFPNYSSELNVNALELDDSALYLCASSLDISAYEQYFGPGTRLTVT.

This clonotype appeared a few times. The chain carries TRBV18 and TRBJ2-7; weak D call: TRBD1 (6 bases). Per germline, CDR1 KGHSH and CDR2 LQKENI. The CDR3 runs to 15 residues. V was clipped by 3 bases and J by 2 bases, with 14 bases between them. In DNA, the CDR3 is TGTGCCAGCTCACCCTGGGCGGACAGTACCTACGAGCAGTACTTC. It codes for CASSPWADSTYEQYF.

The V and J genes are TRBV29-1 and TRBJ2-5; the D call may be TRBD1 or TRBD2 (5 bases each). The germline CDR1 and CDR2 sequences are SQVTM and ANQGSEA. Trimming shortened V by 6 bases and J by 4 bases, and 15 bases separated the two germline ends. CDR3 size: 13 residues. The CDR3, as DNA: TGCAGCGTCGTTGTTAGGGGACGAGAGACCCAGTACTTC. It encodes CSVVVRGRETQYF.

The chain is built from TRBV7-6 and TRBJ1-1; a weak D match, TRBD1 (5 bases). The CDR3 sequence is 15 residues long. Germline V lookup: CDR1 SGHVS, CDR2 FNYEAQ. V was cut by 5 bases and J by 2 bases, with 15 bases left in between. In DNA form, the CDR3 reads TGTGCCAGCAGCCCCAATGGGGCGGGTAACACTGAAGCTTTCTTT. Translated: CASSPNGAGNTEAFF. Full variable domain (outside the CDR3, taken from reference TRBV7-6 and TRBJ1-1): GAGVSQSPRYKVTKRGQDVALRCDPISGHVSLYWYRQALGQGPEFLTYFNYEAQQDKSGLPNDRFSAERPEGSISTLTIQRTEQRDSAMYRCASSPNGAGNTEAFFGQGTRLTVV.

The chain carries TRBV20-1 and TRBJ1-5; a weak D match, TRBD1 (6 bases). V was trimmed by 6 bases and J by 5 bases, leaving 17 bases between them. CDR3 length: 14 residues. Germline CDR1 reads DFQATT; CDR2 reads SNEGSKA (reference sequence). The CDR3 nucleotides read TGCAGTGCCCGGTCCCTGACAGGTTATCAGCCCCAGCATTTT. The encoded protein is CSARSLTGYQPQHF.